Below, 10 T cell receptor delta chains from the same sample are listed, as sequenced in a study of γδ T cells in repeated Plasmodium falciparum infection. TCRdb re-identified clones in the multiplex PCR reads via CATT. The table lists 75,000 to 100,000 delta-chain clones, under 1.5% of them singletons. Vgamma9/Vdelta2+ and Vdelta2-negative gammadelta T cells were flow-sorted from PBMC for bulk sequencing. The sample was gamma-delta T cells from blood. Receptors originate from a pool of human donors (malaria-infected and uninfected, not separated).

The sample holds many counts of this clone. For this DNA, TCRdb reports the protein of a much larger clone, which diverges at residue 13, most likely from a read error; the protein presented here is translated directly from the DNA. This chain links TRDV1 with TRDJ1; TRDD3 aligns across 8 bases. The germline CDR1 and CDR2 sequences are TSWWSYY and QGS. Germline trimming cut 3 bases from V and 6 bases from J; bases unmatched to any gene: 18. The CDR3 extends over 18 amino acids. For the CDR3, the DNA is TGTGCTCTTGGGGACAGGGACGGAAGGGGGATAATCAGGTATAAACTCATCTTT. Translation gives CALGDRDGRGIIRYKLIF.

This clone was seen only a few times. This may be a read error: a much more frequent sequence differs by one nucleotide. The chain has TRDV1 and TRDJ1; tentatively, D is TRDD3 (6 bases). The J gene was not available in TCRdb and was assigned here by matching the DNA to germline segments. Per germline, CDR1 TSWWSYY and CDR2 QGS. The CDR3 spans 19 residues. CDR3 protein: CALGERIVLGDTVPDKLIF. In DNA, the CDR3 is TGCGCTCTTGGGGAACGTATAGTGCTGGGAGATACGGTCCCCGATAAACTCATCTTT.

This clone was recorded many times. TCRdb has a much larger clone's protein, which differs at residue 4 from the translation of this DNA, likely because of a read error; what is shown is the protein translated from the DNA. J is TRDJ3 and V is TRDV2; 9 nucleotides align to TRDD3. TCRdb does not report a J gene; here it was assigned by matching the DNA to germline references. CDR1 GEAIGNYY and CDR2 EKD come from the germline V gene. This CDR3 has 18 amino acids. The CDR3 region is CACGTVGDSSWDTRQMFF. DNA of the CDR3: TGTGCCTGTGGCACCGTGGGGGATAGCTCCTGGGACACCCGACAGATGTTTTTC.

This clone was found a few times. This probably arose from a read error, given a far larger clone one base away. Within the sample, other DNA sequences also encode this same CDR3. The V gene is TRDV1, but the J gene lacks a call. Germline CDR1 and CDR2: TSWWSYY and QGS. This CDR3 spans 14 amino acids. For the CDR3, the DNA is TGTGCTCTCCAGTGGATTCAATACACCGATAAGCTCATCTTT. Its translation: CALQWIQYTDKLIF.

This clone was seen more than once but under ten times. TCRdb attributes to this sequence the protein of a much larger clone, which differs from the DNA translation at residue 17; a read error is likely, and the protein displayed is translated from the DNA. The genes are TRDV3 and TRDJ1; 12 nucleotides line up with TRDD3. CDR1 is TVYSNPD and CDR2 is GDNSRS in the germline V gene (reference sequence). The CDR3 runs 21 residues. As DNA, the CDR3 is TGTGCCTTTAAATCGGCGGCGGCGACTGGGGGATACAGGGGGTACACCGGTAAACTCATCTTT. Protein product: CAFKSAAATGGYRGYTGKLIF. The complete variable domain, with remaining parts taken from reference TRDV3 and TRDJ1, reads CDKVTQSSPDQTVASGSEVVLLCTYDTVYSNPDLFWYRIRPDYSFQFVFYGDNSRSEGADFTQGRFSVKHILTQKAFHLVISPVRTEDSATYYCAFKSAAATGGYRGYTGKLIFGKGTRVTVEP.

This clone has just a few counts. A far larger clone lies a single base away; this is likely a read error. Other nucleotide sequences in the sample specify the same CDR3. This rearrangement joins TRDV1 to TRDJ1; perhaps TRDD3 as D (6 bases). The J gene was missing in TCRdb and was found by matching the end of the DNA to germline. Germline-derived CDR1 and CDR2 are TSWWSYY and QGS. The CDR3 runs to 17 residues. V lost 1 base and J lost 8, with 23 bases in between. CDR3 sequence (DNA): TGTGCTCTTGGGGAACGAACTGGGATTTTCGTCCAAACCAAACTCATCTTT. It codes for CALGERTGIFVQTKLIF.

A few counts support this clone. TCRdb pairs this DNA with a much larger clone's protein that differs at residue 18, likely a read error; the protein shown was translated from the DNA. This chain links TRDV1 with TRDJ1, with TRDD3 as a possible D gene (7 bases). The CDR3 totals 20 residues. CDR1 is TSWWSYY and CDR2 is QGS in the germline V gene. CDR3 nucleotides: TGTGCTCTTGGGGAACTTCCTACGTTGGGATACTTTTTGTACACCGATAAACCCATCTTT. Amino acid sequence: CALGELPTLGYFLYTDKPIF.

In its sample, this clone was seen a few times. This clone may be a read error of a much larger clone one base away. The sample has other DNA sequences that encode this CDR3 too. The rearrangement joins TRDV1 to TRDJ1, with D perhaps matching TRDD3 (6 bases). Germline V gives CDR1 TSWWSYY, CDR2 QGS. The CDR3 has 21 residues. V lost 7 bases to trimming and J lost 0 bases, with 33 bases between them. As DNA, the CDR3 is TGTGCTCTTGTAGGGGGGTTTTCCTTTTTGGTTGGGGATCATTACACCGATAAACTCATCTTT. Translating gives CALVGGFSFLVGDHYTDKLIF.

This clone occurred a few times. The TCRdb protein, from a much larger clone, departs from this DNA's translation at residue 11, likely by read error; the protein shown derives from the DNA. The chain joins TRDV2 to TRDJ1; a weak D match, TRDD3 (5 bases). No J gene is reported in TCRdb; it was inferred here by comparing the DNA with germline. The CDR3 is made up of 17 amino acids. Trimming shortened V by 3 bases and J by 0 bases, and 19 bases separated the two germline ends. The germline V gene encodes CDR1 GEAIGNYY and CDR2 EKD. Here the CDR3 reads CACDGVSGGLDTDKLIF. CDR3 bases: TGTGCCTGTGACGGGGTGTCCGGGGGGTTAGACACCGATAAACTCATCTTT.

The table lists this clone with a few counts. TCRdb attributes to this sequence the protein of a much larger clone, which differs from the DNA translation at residue 8; a read error is likely, and the protein displayed is translated from the DNA. This chain links TRDV1 with TRDJ2, with 12 bases matching TRDD3. V was clipped by 2 bases and J by 6 bases; unmatched bases: 13. CDR1 TSWWSYY and CDR2 QGS come from the germline V gene. The CDR3 has 19 amino acids. The CDR3 loop reads CALGESIAYWGIPPAQLFF. The CDR3 DNA follows: TGTGCTCTTGGGGAAAGTATTGCCTACTGGGGGATACCCCCAGCACAACTCTTCTTT.